A selection of T cell receptor beta chains follows, all from one sample in a study of blood T cell repertoires in COVID-19. The table came from immunoSEQ multiplex PCR; TCRdb's copy has only in-frame clones and leaves some out. The sample includes about half a million clones, roughly 85% seen only once; the top ten take approximately 3%. Specimen: peripheral blood. These TCRs come from a human donor in a cohort sampled during active COVID-19. The CDR3 runs from the conserved cysteine through the conserved F or W. D genes are given only for firm matches. Only part of the rows carry a size: once, few, many, or a class if the clone is expanded.

V gene	J gene	clone size	D gene	CDR3 DNA	CDR3 protein
TRBV5-5	TRBJ2-2	.	TRBD1	TGTGCCAGCAGTTGGGGGACAGGGCCGGACACCGGGGAGCTGTTTTTT	CASSWGTGPDTGELFF
TRBV19	TRBJ2-1	.	TRBD2	TGTGCCAGTATCGAGACTAGCGCCAGGAGAAATGAGCAGTTCTTC	CASIETSARRNEQFF
TRBV7-9	TRBJ2-7	.	TRBD2	TGTGCCAGCAGCTCGTGGGGGGAGGGTTCCTACGAGCAGTACTTC	CASSSWGEGSYEQYF
TRBV28	TRBJ2-5	.	TRBD2	TGTGCCAGCAGCCCAACCTTTAGCGGGAGCCGCCCTTACTTC	CASSPTFSGSRPYF
TRBV25-1	TRBJ2-7	.	TRBD2	TGTGCCAGCGGGGGGGGTGGCTACGAGCAGTACTTC	CASGGGGYEQYF
TRBV6-2/TRBV6-3	TRBJ2-7	.	.	TGTGCCAGCAGTTTCCTATCCAAATTCGACTACGAGCAGTACTTC	CASSFLSKFDYEQYF
TRBV18	TRBJ1-2	.	.	TGTGCCAGCTCACATGGGAGGGACAAGGCCTATGGCTACACCTTC	CASSHGRDKAYGYTF
TRBV5-8	TRBJ1-2	.	.	TGTGCCAGCAGCTCGGAGTTGCGCTACACCTTC	CASSSELRYTF
TRBV4-1	TRBJ1-1	.	TRBD1	TGCGCCAGCAGCTACAGGGGGCCTCGGACTGAAGCTTTCTTT	CASSYRGPRTEAFF
TRBV6-5	TRBJ1-1	.	.	TGTGCCAGCAGGGCGGGGAGAAACACTGAAGCTTTCTTT	CASRAGRNTEAFF
TRBV19	TRBJ1-4	.	.	TGTGCCAGTAGTATAGGGAACAGTTGGGATGAAAAACTGTTTTTT	CASSIGNSWDEKLFF
TRBV11-3	TRBJ2-3	.	TRBD1	TGTGCCAGCAGCTTCTTAAGGACAGGCACGCAGTATTTT	CASSFLRTGTQYF
TRBV28	TRBJ2-7	.	.	TGTGCCAGCAGTTTAAGGCCCGGGAGTTACGAGCAGTACTTC	CASSLRPGSYEQYF
TRBV5-6	TRBJ2-7	few	TRBD1	TGTGCCAGCAGCAAGGACGTGACAGGGAACTACGAGCAGTACTTC	CASSKDVTGNYEQYF
TRBV7-3	TRBJ2-1	.	TRBD2	TGTGCCAGCAGCTTGGCCCTTGCGGGAGCCAATGAGCAGTTCTTC	CASSLALAGANEQFF
TRBV6-5	TRBJ1-1	.	.	TGTGCCAGCAGTTACCTCGCTGAAGCTTTCTTT	CASSYLAEAFF
TRBV6-6	TRBJ1-5	.	TRBD1	TGTGCCAGCAGTTACTATCTCGGACAGGGGCAGCCCCAGCATTTT	CASSYYLGQGQPQHF
TRBV6-5	TRBJ2-1	.	TRBD2	TGTGCCAGCAGGTTGCGGGAGGGCCTATACAATGAGCAGTTCTTC	CASRLREGLYNEQFF
TRBV5-1	TRBJ2-7	.	TRBD1	TGCGCCAGCAAACCGGGACAGGGCTACGAGCAGTACTTC	CASKPGQGYEQYF
TRBV30	TRBJ1-4	.	TRBD1	TGTGCCTGGAGTGGGGCCTATGGACAGGAGCATAATGAAAAACTGTTTTTT	CAWSGAYGQEHNEKLFF
TRBV6-5	TRBJ1-2	.	TRBD1	TGTGCCAGCAGTTACCTGTCGGGACAGTCTAACTATGGCTACACCTTC	CASSYLSGQSNYGYTF
TRBV5-1	TRBJ2-7	.	.	TGCGCCAGCAGCCCTTACGGGGGGCTGTGGTCCTACGAGCAGTACTTC	CASSPYGGLWSYEQYF
TRBV4-2	TRBJ2-6	.	.	TGTGCCAGCAGCCAAGATGGAACGGACAAACTTTTCGGAGCCAACGTCCTGACTTTC	CASSQDGTDKLFGANVLTF
TRBV5-6	TRBJ1-5	.	TRBD1	TGTGCCAGCAGCTGGACGACAGGGAAACATTTT	CASSWTTGKHF
TRBV24-1	TRBJ1-5	many	.	TGTGCCACCAGTGACACCTCCGCCGGTCTCAATCAGCCCCAGCATTTT	CATSDTSAGLNQPQHF
TRBV5-6	TRBJ1-5	few	.	TGTGCCAGCAGCTTAGGCAGGGTGCAGAGCAATCAGCCCCAGCATTTT	CASSLGRVQSNQPQHF
TRBV4-3	TRBJ1-5	.	.	TGCGCCAGCAGCCAAGATGGTAACGGGGAAGGGCCCCAGCATTTT	CASSQDGNGEGPQHF